The clone carrying this T cell receptor (beta chain) was observed a handful of times. With a J-beta primer mix and a sample-barcoded 5' primer, a second PCR ran about 7 to 12 cycles. TCRdb re-called the 5' RACE reads with MiXCR, one entry per CDR3 protein. This table has 1 million to 1.2 million distinct CDR3 sequences, approximately 38% appearing once. This specimen belongs to a study of blood T cells in healthy people across ages. The V segment lost 4 bases and the J segment 0 bases; nucleotides outside the gene matches: 10. This CDR3 comprises 18 residues. CDR1 is MNHEY, CDR2 SVGEGT, per germline. Sequenced material: blood. This sequence was found in a young man in good health. The chain combines TRBV6-2 or TRBV6-3 with TRBJ2-4, with 9 bases aligning to TRBD1. In DNA form, the CDR3 reads TGTGCCAGCAGTTCCGGGACAGGGACTATTCTAGCCAAAAACATTCAGTACTTC. This codes for CASSSGTGTILAKNIQYF.